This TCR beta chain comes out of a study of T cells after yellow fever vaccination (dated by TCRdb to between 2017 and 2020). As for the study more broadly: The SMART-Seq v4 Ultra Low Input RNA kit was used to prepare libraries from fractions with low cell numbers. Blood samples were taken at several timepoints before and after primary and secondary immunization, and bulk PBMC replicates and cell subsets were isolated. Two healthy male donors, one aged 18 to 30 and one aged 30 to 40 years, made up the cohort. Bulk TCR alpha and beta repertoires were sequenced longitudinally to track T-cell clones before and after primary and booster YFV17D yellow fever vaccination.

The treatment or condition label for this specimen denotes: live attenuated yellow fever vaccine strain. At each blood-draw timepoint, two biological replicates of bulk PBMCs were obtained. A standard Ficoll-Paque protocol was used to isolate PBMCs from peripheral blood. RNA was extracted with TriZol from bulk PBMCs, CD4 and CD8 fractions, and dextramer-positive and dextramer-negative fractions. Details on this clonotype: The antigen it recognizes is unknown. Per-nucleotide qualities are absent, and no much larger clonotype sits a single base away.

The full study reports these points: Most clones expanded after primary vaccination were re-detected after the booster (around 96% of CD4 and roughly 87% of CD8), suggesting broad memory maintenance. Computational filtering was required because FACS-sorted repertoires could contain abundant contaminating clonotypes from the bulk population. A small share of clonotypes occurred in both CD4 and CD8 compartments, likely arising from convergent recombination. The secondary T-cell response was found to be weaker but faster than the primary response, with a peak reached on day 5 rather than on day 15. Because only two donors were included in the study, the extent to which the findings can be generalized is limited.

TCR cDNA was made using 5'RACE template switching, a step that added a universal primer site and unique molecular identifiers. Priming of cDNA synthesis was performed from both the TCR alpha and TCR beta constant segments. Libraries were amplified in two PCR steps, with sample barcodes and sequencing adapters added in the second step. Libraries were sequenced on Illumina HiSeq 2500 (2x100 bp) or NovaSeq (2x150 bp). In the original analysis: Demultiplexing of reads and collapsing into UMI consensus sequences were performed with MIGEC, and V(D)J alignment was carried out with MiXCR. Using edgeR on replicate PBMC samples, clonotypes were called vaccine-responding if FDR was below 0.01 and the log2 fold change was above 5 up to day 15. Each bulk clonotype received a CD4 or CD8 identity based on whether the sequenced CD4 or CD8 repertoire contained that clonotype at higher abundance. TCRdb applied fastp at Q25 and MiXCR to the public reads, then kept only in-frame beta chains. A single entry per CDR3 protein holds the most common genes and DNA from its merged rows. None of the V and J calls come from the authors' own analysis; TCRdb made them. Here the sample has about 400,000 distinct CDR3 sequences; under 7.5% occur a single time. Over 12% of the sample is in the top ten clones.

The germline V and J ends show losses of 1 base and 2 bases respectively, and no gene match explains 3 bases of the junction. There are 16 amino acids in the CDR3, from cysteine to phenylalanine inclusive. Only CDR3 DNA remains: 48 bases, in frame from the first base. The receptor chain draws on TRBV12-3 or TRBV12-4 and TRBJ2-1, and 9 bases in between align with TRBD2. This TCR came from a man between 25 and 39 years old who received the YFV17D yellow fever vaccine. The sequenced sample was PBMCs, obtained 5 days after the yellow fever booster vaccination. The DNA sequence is TGTGCCAGCAGTTTAGGGGCTAGCGGGGCCTACAATGAGCAGTTCTTC. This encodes CASSLGASGAYNEQFF.